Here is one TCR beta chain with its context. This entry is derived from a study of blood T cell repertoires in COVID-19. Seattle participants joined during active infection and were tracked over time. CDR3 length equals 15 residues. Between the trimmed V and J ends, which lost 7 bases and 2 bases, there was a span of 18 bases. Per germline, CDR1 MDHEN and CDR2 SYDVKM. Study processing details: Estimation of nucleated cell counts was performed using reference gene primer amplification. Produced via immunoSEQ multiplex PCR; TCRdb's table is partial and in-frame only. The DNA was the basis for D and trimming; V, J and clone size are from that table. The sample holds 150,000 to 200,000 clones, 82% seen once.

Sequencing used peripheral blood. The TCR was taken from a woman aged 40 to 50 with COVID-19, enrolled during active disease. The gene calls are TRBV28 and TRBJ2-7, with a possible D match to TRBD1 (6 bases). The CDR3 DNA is TGTGCCAGCACCAATCCAGGGGACCCACCCTACGAGCAGTACTTC. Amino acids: CASTNPGDPPYEQYF. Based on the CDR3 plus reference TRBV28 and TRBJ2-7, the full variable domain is DVKVTQSSRYLVKRTGEKVFLECVQDMDHENMFWYRQDPGLGLRLIYFSYDVKMKEKGDIPEGYSVSREKKERFSLILESASTNQTSMYLCASTNPGDPPYEQYFGPGTRLTVT.